This is a list of T cell receptor beta chains from one sample in a study of OX40 agonist ivuxolimab in advanced cancers. The data were produced by immunoSEQ multiplex PCR, yet TCRdb's version contains in-frame clones alone and is incomplete. The sample includes roughly 69,000 clones, 75% to 95% of them seen just once. The material was CD4+ or CD8+ T cells sorted from blood, obtained in a trial of the OX40 agonist ivuxolimab. Receptors originate from an adult with an advanced solid tumor such as melanoma, head and neck, liver or kidney cancer. Each CDR3 is given with its conserved first and last residue. A D gene is named only where the DNA matches it firmly. Clone size is shown for a subset of rows, as once, few, many or a class of expanded clone.

J gene: TRBJ2-4; V gene: TRBV9; clone size: NA; D gene: NA; CDR3 DNA: TGTGCCAGCAGCGTAGACCCCGGGCCGCTCAGGAAAAACATTCAGTACTTC; CDR3 protein: CASSVDPGPLRKNIQYF
J gene: TRBJ2-7; V gene: TRBV28; clone size: NA; D gene: TRBD2; CDR3 DNA: TGTGCCAGCAGCCGGGGGGAGCAACTCCCCCACGAGCAGTACTTC; CDR3 protein: CASSRGEQLPHEQYF
J gene: TRBJ1-3; V gene: TRBV19; clone size: NA; D gene: NA; CDR3 DNA: TGTGCCAGTAGCCCCGGGACACCCGGCCAAAACCGAAACACCATATATTTT; CDR3 protein: CASSPGTPGQNRNTIYF
J gene: TRBJ2-7; V gene: TRBV6-5; clone size: few; D gene: NA; CDR3 DNA: TGTGCCAGCAGTTACCCTGGAGGCTACGAGCAGTACTTC; CDR3 protein: CASSYPGGYEQYF
J gene: TRBJ2-1; V gene: TRBV5-4; clone size: few; D gene: TRBD2; CDR3 DNA: TGTGCCACTGTAGCGGGAGTTGGCAATGAGCAGTTCTTC; CDR3 protein: CATVAGVGNEQFF
J gene: TRBJ1-1; V gene: TRBV18; clone size: NA; D gene: NA; CDR3 DNA: TGTGCCAGCTCACCCCTAACGAACACTGAAGCTTTCTTT; CDR3 protein: CASSPLTNTEAFF
J gene: TRBJ1-1; V gene: TRBV29-1; clone size: NA; D gene: NA; CDR3 DNA: TGCAGCGTTGAAGGCAGACTCTCCACTGAAGCTTTCTTT; CDR3 protein: CSVEGRLSTEAFF
J gene: TRBJ1-4; V gene: TRBV6-5; clone size: NA; D gene: NA; CDR3 DNA: TGTGCCAGCCGAAAACAGGCCTATAATGAAAAACTGTTTTTT; CDR3 protein: CASRKQAYNEKLFF
J gene: TRBJ2-1; V gene: TRBV28; clone size: NA; D gene: NA; CDR3 DNA: TGTGCCAGCAGTTTAGGGTGGAATGAGCAGTTCTTC; CDR3 protein: CASSLGWNEQFF
J gene: TRBJ2-1; V gene: TRBV28; clone size: NA; D gene: TRBD1; CDR3 DNA: TGTGCCAGCAGCCACCGGGACAGGGGAAACAATGAGCAGTTCTTC; CDR3 protein: CASSHRDRGNNEQFF
J gene: TRBJ2-7; V gene: TRBV5-1; clone size: NA; D gene: TRBD2; CDR3 DNA: TGCGCCAGCAGCTTGTCTCCCCTAGCGGATTACGAGCAGTACTTC; CDR3 protein: CASSLSPLADYEQYF
J gene: TRBJ2-6; V gene: TRBV7-9; clone size: NA; D gene: NA; CDR3 DNA: TGTGCCAGCAGCCTTCAGGGGGGGAGCTCTCGGGCCAACGTCCTGACTTTC; CDR3 protein: CASSLQGGSSRANVLTF
J gene: TRBJ1-2; V gene: TRBV27; clone size: NA; D gene: NA; CDR3 DNA: TGTGCCAGCAGCCCCACTCTTTGGGGGAACTACGGCTACACCTTC; CDR3 protein: CASSPTLWGNYGYTF
J gene: TRBJ2-7; V gene: TRBV7-8; clone size: NA; D gene: TRBD2; CDR3 DNA: TGTGCCAGCAGCTCCGAGACTAGCGGGAGCTACGAGCAGTACTTC; CDR3 protein: CASSSETSGSYEQYF
J gene: TRBJ2-7; V gene: TRBV6-6; clone size: NA; D gene: TRBD1; CDR3 DNA: TGTGCCAGCAGGCGACAGGGGGCTTACGAGCAGTACTTC; CDR3 protein: CASRRQGAYEQYF
J gene: TRBJ1-5; V gene: TRBV19; clone size: NA; D gene: NA; CDR3 DNA: TGTGCCAGTAGTATAGCTGCATATAGCAATCAGCCCCAGCATTTT; CDR3 protein: CASSIAAYSNQPQHF
J gene: TRBJ2-2; V gene: TRBV5-1; clone size: NA; D gene: NA; CDR3 DNA: TGCGCCAGCAGCTTCGCGGGTTCGAACACCGGGGAGCTGTTTTTT; CDR3 protein: CASSFAGSNTGELFF
J gene: TRBJ1-4; V gene: TRBV5-1; clone size: NA; D gene: TRBD1; CDR3 DNA: TGCGCCAGCAGAACAGGGACAGGGGGCCCAAATGAAAAACTGTTTTTT; CDR3 protein: CASRTGTGGPNEKLFF
J gene: TRBJ1-3; V gene: TRBV6-5; clone size: once; D gene: TRBD1; CDR3 DNA: TGTGCCAGCAGCCTCCACAGGGGCTCTGGAAACACCATATATTTT; CDR3 protein: CASSLHRGSGNTIYF
J gene: TRBJ1-1; V gene: TRBV18; clone size: NA; D gene: NA; CDR3 DNA: TGTGCCAGCTCACCGGGTACCTTGAACACTGAAGCTTTCTTT; CDR3 protein: CASSPGTLNTEAFF
J gene: TRBJ2-2; V gene: TRBV5-4; clone size: NA; D gene: NA; CDR3 DNA: TGTGCCAGCAGCTTGCGAGGGAACGGGGAGCTGTTTTTT; CDR3 protein: CASSLRGNGELFF
J gene: TRBJ1-1; V gene: TRBV5-1; clone size: once; D gene: NA; CDR3 DNA: TGCGCCAGCAGCTTGAACACGGGGAACACTGAAGCTTTCTTT; CDR3 protein: CASSLNTGNTEAFF
J gene: TRBJ1-1; V gene: TRBV29-1; clone size: NA; D gene: TRBD1; CDR3 DNA: TGCAGCGGTTCGGGACAGGGGAACACTGAAGCTTTCTTT; CDR3 protein: CSGSGQGNTEAFF
J gene: TRBJ1-2; V gene: TRBV28; clone size: once; D gene: NA; CDR3 DNA: TGTGCCAGCAGTCCCCCCGCTGTACGGAACTATGGCTACACCTTC; CDR3 protein: CASSPPAVRNYGYTF
J gene: TRBJ1-2; V gene: TRBV10-3; clone size: NA; D gene: NA; CDR3 DNA: TGTGCCATCAGTGAGGTCGGGGTCCTACGGGGCTACACCTTC; CDR3 protein: CAISEVGVLRGYTF
J gene: TRBJ2-5; V gene: TRBV29-1; clone size: NA; D gene: TRBD1; CDR3 DNA: TGCAGCGTTGAAAGGGACAGGGGAATGGGGACCCAGTACTTC; CDR3 protein: CSVERDRGMGTQYF